A single sample is the source of the 21 T cell receptor beta chains below, sequenced in a study of blood T cell repertoires in COVID-19. Clones were read by immunoSEQ multiplex PCR, and TCRdb kept only the in-frame ones, dropping some. The data contain roughly 180,000 clones, approximately 78% of them singletons. The sample was peripheral blood. The origin of the receptors is a woman at least 80 years old with COVID-19, enrolled during active disease.

The J gene is TRBJ2-7, the V gene TRBV2; D is possibly TRBD2 (6 bases). This CDR3 is 15 amino acids long. CDR1 SNHLY and CDR2 FYNNEI come from the germline V gene. V was shortened by 0 bases and J by 0 bases, with 9 bases between the two germline ends. The CDR3 sequence is CASSEARGYSYEQYF. The CDR3, as DNA: TGTGCCAGCAGTGAAGCGCGGGGATACTCCTACGAGCAGTACTTC.

The chain is built from TRBV5-4 and TRBJ2-2, with no clear D. Between the trimmed V and J ends, which lost 1 base and 3 bases, there was a span of 10 bases. CDR1 is SGHNT, CDR2 YYREEE, per germline (reference sequence). The CDR3 has 15 amino acids. CDR3 DNA sequence: TGTGCCAGCAGCTTGATACAGAAAGACACCGGGGAGCTGTTTTTT. Protein sequence: CASSLIQKDTGELFF.

The V call is TRBV10-1, the J call TRBJ2-7, with 10 bases fitting TRBD1. Germline V gives CDR1 WNHNN, CDR2 SYGVQD (reference sequence). V dropped 6 bases and J dropped 6; count of bases not matched to a gene: 8. This CDR3 spans 14 amino acids. CDR3 in amino acids: CASSPGQGHIEQYF. CDR3 coding DNA: TGCGCCAGCAGCCCGGGACAGGGGCACATCGAGCAGTACTTC.

Details on this clone: The junction and the germline gene differ at one end; a read error may be behind it. The CDR3 bases are TGTGCCAGCAGTTACCCTTCGGACAGGTTGGCTAAGAACTTC. Amino acids: CASSYPSDRLAKNF. The V call is TRBV6-2 or TRBV6-3, the J call TRBJ2-7; 7 bases match TRBD1. In germline, CDR1 is MNHEY, CDR2 SVGEGT. The CDR3 contains 14 residues.

This chain's CDR3 is CASSLGQKDYGYTF. The DNA of the CDR3 is TGTGCCAGCAGCTTAGGACAAAAGGACTATGGCTACACCTTC. The V and J genes are TRBV7-9 and TRBJ1-2; no clear D. The CDR3 length is 14 residues. V lost 1 base, J lost 3 bases, and 9 bases lay in between. Germline CDR1 is SEHNR and CDR2 is FQNEAQ (reference sequence).

J is TRBJ2-5 and V is TRBV29-1; 11 nucleotides line up with TRBD2. Germline V CDR1 and CDR2: SQVTM, ANQGSEA. With V trimmed by 7 bases and J by 5 bases, 3 bases remained unmatched. The CDR3 runs 12 residues. In DNA form, the CDR3 reads TGCAGCGCTTGGACTAGCGGGGAGACCCAGTACTTC. Protein: CSAWTSGETQYF. The complete variable domain, with remaining parts taken from reference TRBV29-1 and TRBJ2-5, reads SAVISQKPSRDICQRGTSLTIQCQVDSQVTMMFWYRQQPGQSLTLIATANQGSEATYESGFVIDKFPISRPNLTFSTLTVSNMSPEDSSIYLCSAWTSGETQYFGPGTRLLVL.

The table lists this clone with a few counts. CDR3 DNA sequence: TGTGCCAGCAGGGGGCTTTCCTATAATTCACCCCTCCACTTT. Amino acid sequence: CASRGLSYNSPLHF. V and J are TRBV6-5 and TRBJ1-6; possibly TRBD1 for D (5 bases). The germline V and J ends were trimmed by 6 bases and 1 base, with 7 bases remaining between them. CDR1 is MNHEY, CDR2 SVGAGI, per germline. This CDR3 comprises 14 residues.

This rearrangement joins TRBV5-4 to TRBJ1-6; 9 bases fit TRBD1. V trimming: 2 bases; J trimming: 14 bases; junction bases outside the gene matches: 8. The length of the CDR3 is 14 residues. Germline V lookup: CDR1 SGHNT, CDR2 YYREEE (reference sequence). The CDR3 DNA reads as TGTGCCAGCAGCTTAGACAGGGGGTCTATGGCCCTCCACTTT. Residues: CASSLDRGSMALHF.

The chain has TRBV18 and TRBJ1-2; 7 positions agree with TRBD1. V gave up 2 bases and J gave up 6 bases; unmatched junction bases: 9. CDR3 length equals 15 residues. Germline V lookup: CDR1 KGHSH, CDR2 LQKENI. CDR3 residues: CASSPIWQGGDGYTF. The CDR3, as DNA: TGTGCCAGCTCACCAATTTGGCAGGGGGGAGATGGCTACACCTTC.

The table lists this clone with a few counts. The chain has TRBV29-1 and TRBJ2-7, with 8 bases fitting TRBD1. The CDR3 spans 14 residues. Trimming removed 6 bases from V and 0 bases from J; junction bases left unmatched: 7. Per the germline V gene, CDR1 is SQVTM and CDR2 is ANQGSEA. Here the CDR3 DNA reads TGCAGCGTCGCCGGGACAGGCAGCTCCTACGAGCAGTACTTC. Its protein is CSVAGTGSSYEQYF.

This chain uses TRBV7-6 with TRBJ1-2; weak D call: TRBD1 (5 bases). The CDR3 consists of 17 residues. Trimming removed 0 bases at V and 3 bases at J, with 17 bases between. Germline CDR1 and CDR2: SGHVS and FNYEAQ. The CDR3 here is CASSLAPGGIPDYGYTF. In DNA form, the CDR3 reads TGTGCCAGCAGCTTAGCCCCGGGGGGAATCCCCGACTATGGCTACACCTTC.

This clone was observed a handful of times. V and J are TRBV19 and TRBJ2-2, with TRBD1 as a possible D gene (5 bases). This CDR3 is 14 amino acids long. Germline V CDR1 and CDR2: LNHDA, SQIVND (reference sequence). Trimming left V 5 bases short and J 0 bases short, with 7 bases between. This chain's CDR3 is CASSSTANTGELFF. The DNA for the CDR3 is TGTGCCAGTAGTTCGACAGCGAACACCGGGGAGCTGTTTTTT.

This sequence joins TRBV10-1 and TRBJ2-6; D perhaps matches TRBD1 (5 bases). The CDR3 sequence is 17 residues long. V was cut by 0 bases and J by 0 bases, with 9 bases left in between. Germline V lookup: CDR1 WNHNN, CDR2 SYGVQD (reference sequence). CDR3 bases: TGCGCCAGCAGTGAGTCGAAGGGGCCCTCTGGGGCCAACGTCCTGACTTTC. The encoded protein is CASSESKGPSGANVLTF.

This rearrangement joins TRBV11-3 to TRBJ2-7; the D gene is possibly TRBD1 (5 bases). CDR3 length: 14 amino acids. Germline loops: CDR1 SGHNT, CDR2 YENEEA. The germline V and J ends were trimmed by 3 bases and 4 bases, with 13 bases remaining between them. The CDR3 DNA is TGTGCCAGCAGCTTGAGTATAGGGGTATACGAGCAGTACTTC. As protein: CASSLSIGVYEQYF.

The CDR3 nucleotides are TGTGCCAGCAGTTTATGGGCTAGCACAGATACGCAGTATTTT. As protein: CASSLWASTDTQYF. The rearrangement links TRBV27 to TRBJ2-3; no definite D call. The CDR3 runs 14 residues. With 1 base removed from V and 0 bases from J, the gap between germline ends came to 5 bases. In germline, CDR1 is MNHEY, CDR2 SMNVEV (reference sequence).

The V call is TRBV2, the J call TRBJ2-2, with 8 nucleotides matching TRBD2. This CDR3 has 14 residues. V lost 8 bases and J lost 1; bases outside the gene matches: 3. The germline V gene has CDR1 SNHLY and CDR2 FYNNEI. As DNA, the CDR3 is TGTGCCAGCGGCGGGGGGCTGAACACCGGGGAGCTGTTTTTT. Translated, it gives CASGGGLNTGELFF.

This chain joins TRBV29-1 and TRBJ2-7, with a possible D match to TRBD2 (5 bases). Trimming took 7 bases from V and 3 from J, leaving 13 bases between them. The CDR3 totals 12 residues. Germline V gives CDR1 SQVTM, CDR2 ANQGSEA. The CDR3 nucleotides read TGCAGCGCTAAGACTGGACTCTACGAGCAGTACTTC. This codes for CSAKTGLYEQYF.

The CDR3 loop is CASSTPTGLSGELFF. CDR3 DNA sequence: TGTGCCAGTAGTACCCCCACAGGGTTAAGCGGGGAGCTGTTTTTT. J is TRBJ2-2 and V is TRBV19, with D possibly TRBD1 on 6 matching bases. The germline V and J ends were trimmed by 4 bases and 7 bases, with 16 bases remaining between them. Germline CDR1 is LNHDA and CDR2 is SQIVND (reference sequence). There are 15 residues in the CDR3.

The chain carries TRBV7-8 and TRBJ2-7, with 7 bases aligning to TRBD2. Germline V gene data show CDR1 as SGHVS and CDR2 as FQNEAQ. V trimming: 2 bases; J trimming: 4 bases; junction bases outside the gene matches: 8. This CDR3 spans 15 amino acids. Here the CDR3 DNA reads TGTGCCAGCAGCTTAACATCTAGCGGTCCATACGAGCAGTACTTC. It specifies CASSLTSSGPYEQYF.

The chain links TRBV6-5 to TRBJ2-1; no reliable D call. The germline gives CDR1 MNHEY, CDR2 SVGAGI. There are 12 residues in the CDR3. V was trimmed by 3 bases and J by 9 bases, leaving 9 bases between them. For the CDR3, the DNA is TGTGCCAGCAGTTATCTAGGTATTGAGCAGTTCTTC. Encoded protein: CASSYLGIEQFF.

This chain links TRBV6-5 with TRBJ2-5; D uncertain. This CDR3 contains 13 residues. The V end was cut by 4 bases, the J end by 1 base, with 7 bases between. Germline lookup yields CDR1 MNHEY and CDR2 SVGAGI. CDR3 protein: CASSFGSQETQYF. The CDR3 coding sequence is TGTGCCAGCAGTTTTGGCAGCCAAGAGACCCAGTACTTC.